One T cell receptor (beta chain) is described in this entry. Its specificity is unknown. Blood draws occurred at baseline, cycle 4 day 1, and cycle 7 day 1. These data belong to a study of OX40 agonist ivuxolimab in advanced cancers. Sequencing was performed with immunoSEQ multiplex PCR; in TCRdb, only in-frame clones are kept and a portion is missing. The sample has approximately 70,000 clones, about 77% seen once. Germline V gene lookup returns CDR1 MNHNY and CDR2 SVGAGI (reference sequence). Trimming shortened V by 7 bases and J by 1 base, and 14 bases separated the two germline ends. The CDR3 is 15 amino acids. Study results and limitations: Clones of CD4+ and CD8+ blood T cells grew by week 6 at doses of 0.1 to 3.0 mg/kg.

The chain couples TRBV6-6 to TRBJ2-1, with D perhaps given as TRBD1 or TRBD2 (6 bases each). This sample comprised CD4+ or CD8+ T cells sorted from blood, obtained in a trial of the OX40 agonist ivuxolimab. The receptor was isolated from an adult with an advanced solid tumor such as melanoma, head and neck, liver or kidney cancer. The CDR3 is CASNPGAASYNEQFF. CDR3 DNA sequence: TGTGCCAGCAACCCGGGGGCGGCATCCTACAATGAGCAGTTCTTC.